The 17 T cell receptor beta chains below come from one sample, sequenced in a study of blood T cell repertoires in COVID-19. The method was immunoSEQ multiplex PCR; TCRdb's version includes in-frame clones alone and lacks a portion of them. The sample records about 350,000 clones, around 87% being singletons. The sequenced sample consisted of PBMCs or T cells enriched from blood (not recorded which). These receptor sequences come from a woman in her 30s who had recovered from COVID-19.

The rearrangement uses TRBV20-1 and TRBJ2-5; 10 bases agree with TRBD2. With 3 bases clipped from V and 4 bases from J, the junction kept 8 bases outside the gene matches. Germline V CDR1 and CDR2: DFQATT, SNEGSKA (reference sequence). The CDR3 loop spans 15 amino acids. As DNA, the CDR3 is TGCAGTGCTAGTCACCAGCGGGGGGGCTTAGAGACCCAGTACTTC. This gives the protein CSASHQRGGLETQYF.

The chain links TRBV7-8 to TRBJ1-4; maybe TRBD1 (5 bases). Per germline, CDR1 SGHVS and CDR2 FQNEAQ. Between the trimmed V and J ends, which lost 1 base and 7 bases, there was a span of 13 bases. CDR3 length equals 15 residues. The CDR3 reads CASSLDWGGFEKLFF. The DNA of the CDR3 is TGTGCCAGCAGCTTAGACTGGGGGGGATTTGAAAAACTGTTTTTT.

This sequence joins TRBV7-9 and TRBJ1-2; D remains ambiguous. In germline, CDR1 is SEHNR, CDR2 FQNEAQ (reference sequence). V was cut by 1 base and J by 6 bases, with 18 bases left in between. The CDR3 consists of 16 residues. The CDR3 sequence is CASSLVGGGPNDGYTF. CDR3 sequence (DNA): TGTGCCAGCAGCTTAGTCGGAGGAGGGCCGAACGATGGCTACACCTTC.

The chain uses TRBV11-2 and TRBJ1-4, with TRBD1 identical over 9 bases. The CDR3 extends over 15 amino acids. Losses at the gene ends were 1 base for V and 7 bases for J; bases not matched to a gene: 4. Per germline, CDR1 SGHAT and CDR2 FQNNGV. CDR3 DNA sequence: TGTGCCAGCAGCTTAGGGGGACAGGGTTCTGAAAAACTGTTTTTT. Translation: CASSLGGQGSEKLFF.

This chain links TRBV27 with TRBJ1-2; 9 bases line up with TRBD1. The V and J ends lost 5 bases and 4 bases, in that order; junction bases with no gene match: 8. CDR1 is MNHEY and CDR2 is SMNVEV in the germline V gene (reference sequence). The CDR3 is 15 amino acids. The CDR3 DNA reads TGTGCCAGCAGTCGTACCGGGACAGGGCTCTATGGCTACACCTTC. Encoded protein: CASSRTGTGLYGYTF.

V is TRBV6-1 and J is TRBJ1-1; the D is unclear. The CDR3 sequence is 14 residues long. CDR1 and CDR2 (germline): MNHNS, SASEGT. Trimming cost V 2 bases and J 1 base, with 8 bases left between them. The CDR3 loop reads CASSEPGRNTEAFF. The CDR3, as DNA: TGTGCCAGCAGTGAACCTGGGAGGAACACTGAAGCTTTCTTT.

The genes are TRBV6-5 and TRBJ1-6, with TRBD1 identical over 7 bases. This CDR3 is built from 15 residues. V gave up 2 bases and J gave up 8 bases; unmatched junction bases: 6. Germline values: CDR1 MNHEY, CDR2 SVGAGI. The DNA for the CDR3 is TGTGCCAGCAGTTACCGGACAGGATATTATTCACCCCTCCACTTT. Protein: CASSYRTGYYSPLHF.

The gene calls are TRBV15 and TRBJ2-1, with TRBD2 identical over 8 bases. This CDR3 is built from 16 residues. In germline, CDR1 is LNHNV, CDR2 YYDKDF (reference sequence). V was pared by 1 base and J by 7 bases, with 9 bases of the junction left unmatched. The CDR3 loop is CATSRVPGGPGNEQFF. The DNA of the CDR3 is TGTGCCACCAGCAGAGTGCCGGGGGGGCCGGGGAATGAGCAGTTCTTC.

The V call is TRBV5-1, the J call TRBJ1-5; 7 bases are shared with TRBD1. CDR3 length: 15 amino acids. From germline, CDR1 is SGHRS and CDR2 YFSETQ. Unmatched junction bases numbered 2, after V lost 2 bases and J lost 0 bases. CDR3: CASSFGTDSNQPQHF. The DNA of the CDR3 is TGCGCCAGCAGCTTCGGGACAGATAGCAATCAGCCCCAGCATTTT. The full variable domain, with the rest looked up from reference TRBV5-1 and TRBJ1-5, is KAGVTQTPRYLIKTRGQQVTLSCSPISGHRSVSWYQQTPGQGLQFLFEYFSETQRNKGNFPGRFSGRQFSNSRSEMNVSTLELGDSALYLCASSFGTDSNQPQHFGDGTRLSIL.

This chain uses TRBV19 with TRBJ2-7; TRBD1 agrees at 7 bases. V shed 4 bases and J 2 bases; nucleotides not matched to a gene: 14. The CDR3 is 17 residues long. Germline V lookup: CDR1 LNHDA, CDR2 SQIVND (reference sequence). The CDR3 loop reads CASSTAYRGHPPYEQYF. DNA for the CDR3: TGTGCCAGTAGTACAGCCTACAGGGGCCATCCTCCCTACGAGCAGTACTTC.

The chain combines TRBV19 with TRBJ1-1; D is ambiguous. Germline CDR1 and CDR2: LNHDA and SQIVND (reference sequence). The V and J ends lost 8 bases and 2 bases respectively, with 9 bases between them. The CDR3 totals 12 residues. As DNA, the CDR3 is TGTGCCAGTTCGCGAATTAACACTGAAGCTTTCTTT. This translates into CASSRINTEAFF.

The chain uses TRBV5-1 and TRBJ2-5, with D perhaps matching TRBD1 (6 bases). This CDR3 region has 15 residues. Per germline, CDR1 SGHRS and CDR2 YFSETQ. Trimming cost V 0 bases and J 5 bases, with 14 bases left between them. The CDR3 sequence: CASSLGGTSMETQYF. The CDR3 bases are TGCGCCAGCAGCTTGGGAGGGACATCAATGGAGACCCAGTACTTC.

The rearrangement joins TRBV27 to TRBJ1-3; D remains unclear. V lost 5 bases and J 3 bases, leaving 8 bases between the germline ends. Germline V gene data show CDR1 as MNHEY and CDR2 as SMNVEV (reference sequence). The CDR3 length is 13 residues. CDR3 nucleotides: TGTGCCAGCAGTCGGGGTGGTGGAAACACCATATATTTT. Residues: CASSRGGGNTIYF.

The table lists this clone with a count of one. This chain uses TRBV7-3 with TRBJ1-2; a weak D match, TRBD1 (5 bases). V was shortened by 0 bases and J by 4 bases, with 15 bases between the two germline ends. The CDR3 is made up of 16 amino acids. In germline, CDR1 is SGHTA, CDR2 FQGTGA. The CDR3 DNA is TGTGCCAGCAGCTTAACGTCGGCAGGGATGACCTATGGCTACACCTTC. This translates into CASSLTSAGMTYGYTF.

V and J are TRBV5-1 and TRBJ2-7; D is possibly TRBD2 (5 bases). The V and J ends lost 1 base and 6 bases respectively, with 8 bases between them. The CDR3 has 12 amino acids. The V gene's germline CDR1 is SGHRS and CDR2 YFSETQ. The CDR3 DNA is TGCGCCAGCAGCTTGACCCGGGGCGAGCAGTACTTC. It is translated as CASSLTRGEQYF.

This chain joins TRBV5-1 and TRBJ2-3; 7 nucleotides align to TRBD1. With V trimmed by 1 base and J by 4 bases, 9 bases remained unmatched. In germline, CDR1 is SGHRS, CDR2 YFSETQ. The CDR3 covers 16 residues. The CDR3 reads CASSLLRQGTPDTQYF. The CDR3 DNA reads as TGCGCCAGCAGCTTGCTTAGACAGGGAACCCCAGATACGCAGTATTTT.

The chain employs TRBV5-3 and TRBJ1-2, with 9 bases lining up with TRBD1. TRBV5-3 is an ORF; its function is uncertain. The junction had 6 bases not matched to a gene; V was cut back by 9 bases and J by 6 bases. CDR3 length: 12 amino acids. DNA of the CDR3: TGTGCCATGCCACAGGGGGCGGATGGCTACACCTTC. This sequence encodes CAMPQGADGYTF.